A selection of T cell receptor beta chains follows, all from one sample in a study of blood T cells in healthy people across ages. TCRdb itself ran the 5' RACE reads through MiXCR, one entry per CDR3 protein. This table holds roughly 2 million distinct CDR3 sequences, about 50% found once. Material: blood. The receptors here all came from a middle-aged woman in good health. Both conserved end residues are part of each CDR3. A D gene is named only where the DNA matches it firmly. Some rows mark clone size as missing; the rest say once, few, many or name a class of expanded clone.

V	J	D	size	DNA	CDR3
TRBV6-1	TRBJ1-2	TRBD1	-	TGTGCCAGCAGTCCCGAGCCACTGACAGGGCGTCCCTATGGCTACACCTTC	CASSPEPLTGRPYGYTF
TRBV4-1	TRBJ2-1	TRBD2	few	TGCGCCAGCAGCCAAGCGTCTAGCGGCAATGAGCAGTTCTTC	CASSQASSGNEQFF
TRBV4-3	TRBJ2-3	-	many	TGCGCCAGCAGCCAAGCCGTGGGTACAGATACGCAGTATTTT	CASSQAVGTDTQYF
TRBV12-3/TRBV12-4	TRBJ2-5	TRBD1	-	TGTGCCAGCAAGGTACAGGGGGCGCGGGAGACCCAGTACTTC	CASKVQGARETQYF
TRBV5-1	TRBJ1-2	-	-	TGCGCCAGCAGCCCCGGGAGCAGGGTCGACTATGGCTACACCTTC	CASSPGSRVDYGYTF
TRBV28	TRBJ1-1	-	-	TGTGCCAGCAGTTCCTACGACTTGGGCGGGGAAGCTTTCTTT	CASSSYDLGGEAFF
TRBV6-5	TRBJ2-1	TRBD2	few	TGTGCCAGTGCCGTAGCGGGCGAGTACAATGAGCAGTTCTTC	CASAVAGEYNEQFF
TRBV24-1	TRBJ2-5	-	-	TGTGCCACCAGTGTGGGGGAGGAGACCCAGTACTTC	CATSVGEETQYF
TRBV7-9	TRBJ2-5	-	few	TGTGCCAGCAGCTTATCTGCCCTCTACAATCAAGAGACCCAGTACTTC	CASSLSALYNQETQYF
TRBV7-9	TRBJ2-7	-	-	TGTGCCAGCAGCCGCCCCGCGGCAGGGAATTCCTACGAGCAGTACTTC	CASSRPAAGNSYEQYF
TRBV4-1	TRBJ1-1	TRBD1	-	TGCGCCAGCAGGGGACAGGGGTACCTCGGTGAAGCTTTCTTT	CASRGQGYLGEAFF
TRBV7-9	TRBJ1-6	-	-	TGTGCCAGCAGCTTAGGTGGGCAATATTCACCCCTCCACTTT	CASSLGGQYSPLHF
TRBV28	TRBJ2-5	TRBD2	-	TGTGCCAGCAGTGGGAGCGGGGCGGTACAAGAGACCCAGTACTTC	CASSGSGAVQETQYF
TRBV20-1	TRBJ1-2	-	few	TGCAGTGCCGAAAGTGTCGGGAGCTATGGCTACACCTTC	CSAESVGSYGYTF
TRBV6-8	TRBJ2-7	-	-	TGTGCCAGCAGTTACTGGGCGGAAAACTACGAGCAGTACTTC	CASSYWAENYEQYF
TRBV28	TRBJ2-1	TRBD1	-	TGTGCCAGCAGTACGCCACAGGGGGGAGGCTACAATGAGCAGTTCTTC	CASSTPQGGGYNEQFF
TRBV27	TRBJ1-2	-	-	TGTGCCAGCAGACCGATGCCGGATGCTGATGGCTACACCTTC	CASRPMPDADGYTF
TRBV7-8	TRBJ2-1	TRBD2	once	TGTGCCAGCGGGAGGGACCGGCCCTACAATGAGCAGTTATTC	CASGRDRPYNEQLF
TRBV12-3/TRBV12-4	TRBJ1-5	TRBD1	few	TGTGCCAGCAGTCCTGACAGGGTCGATCAGCCCCAGCATTTT	CASSPDRVDQPQHF
TRBV9	TRBJ2-7	TRBD1	-	TGTGCCAGCAGCGTCCACAGGGGCTACAATGAGCAGTACTTC	CASSVHRGYNEQYF
TRBV7-3	TRBJ1-1	-	once	TGTGCCAGCAGCTTAAGAAGGGCGAACACTGAAGCTTTCTTT	CASSLRRANTEAFF
TRBV28	TRBJ2-6	-	-	TGTGCCAGCAGAAGTAACATCCCTGGGGCCAACGTCCTGACTTTC	CASRSNIPGANVLTF